Below are 23 T cell receptor beta chains sequenced from a single sample in a study of CD8 T cells in ankylosing spondylitis. Study findings and constraints: A motif in TCR beta, a set of eight highly homologous variants, appeared characteristic of ankylosing spondylitis blood.

Antigen specificity for these receptors is unknown. Via MiXCR, TCRdb re-called the 5' RACE reads, giving one row per CDR3 protein. Seen here are over 400,000 distinct CDR3 sequences, 20% to 30% observed once, and the top ten hold 0.89%. Sequencing input: blood, either unsorted or a sorted T cell fraction (not recorded which). These receptor sequences come from a male donor with ankylosing spondylitis.

The chain links TRBV30 to TRBJ1-2; D is unresolved. The germline CDR1 and CDR2 sequences are GTSNPN and SVGIG (reference sequence). This CDR3 spans 13 amino acids. The V and J ends lost 1 base and 2 bases respectively, with 8 bases between them. In nucleotides, the CDR3 is TGTGCCTGGAGTGAAGCGTTCAACTATGGCTACACCTTC. Translating gives CAWSEAFNYGYTF.

This clonotype was detected a few times. The V and J genes are TRBV24-1 and TRBJ2-2; 7 nucleotides agree with TRBD1. CDR3 length equals 16 residues. V lost 1 base, J lost 6 bases, and 7 bases stayed unmatched. Germline assignment: CDR1 KGHDR and CDR2 SFDVKD. CDR3 bases: TGTGCCACCAGTGATTTAGGCAGGGGGAGCGCCGGGGAGCTGTTTTTT. Its protein is CATSDLGRGSAGELFF.

The chain has TRBV5-1 and TRBJ2-5; possible D gene TRBD1, 6 bases. The V gene lost 4 bases and the J gene lost 4 bases, with 14 bases spanning the gap. The CDR3 sequence is 14 residues long. Germline V gene lookup returns CDR1 SGHRS and CDR2 YFSETQ. This CDR3 reads CASSPQGGRETQYF. CDR3 in DNA: TGCGCCAGCAGCCCACAGGGTGGGAGAGAGACCCAGTACTTC.

This clonotype was detected a few times. The chain links TRBV5-6 to TRBJ2-1; the D gene is possibly TRBD2 (7 bases). In germline, CDR1 is SGHDT, CDR2 YYEEEE. There are 18 residues in the CDR3. Trimming shortened V by 0 bases and J by 0 bases, and 16 bases separated the two germline ends. CDR3 DNA: TGTGCCAGCAGCTTGGGGGGGGGCGGACCGAGCTCCTACAATGAGCAGTTCTTC. Protein sequence: CASSLGGGGPSSYNEQFF.

This clonotype was counted only a few times. This sequence joins TRBV12-3 or TRBV12-4 and TRBJ1-2; D might be TRBD1 (5 bases). This CDR3 has 15 residues. Between the trimmed V and J ends, which lost 1 base and 9 bases, there was a span of 18 bases. CDR3 sequence (DNA): TGTGCCAGCAGTTTAGGGTCCAGGGTTGGGTTGCGCTACACCTTC. As protein: CASSLGSRVGLRYTF.

This CDR3 reads CASTDSGGTDTQYF. The CDR3 DNA sequence: TGCGCCAGCACAGATAGCGGAGGCACAGATACGCAGTATTTT. This chain uses TRBV5-1 with TRBJ2-3; the D gene is possibly TRBD2 (6 bases). Trimming took off 6 bases at V and 1 base at J, with 12 bases between the two ends. The CDR3 covers 14 residues. Germline assignment: CDR1 SGHRS and CDR2 YFSETQ. The complete variable domain, with remaining parts taken from reference TRBV5-1 and TRBJ2-3, reads KAGVTQTPRYLIKTRGQQVTLSCSPISGHRSVSWYQQTPGQGLQFLFEYFSETQRNKGNFPGRFSGRQFSNSRSEMNVSTLELGDSALYLCASTDSGGTDTQYFGPGTRLTVL.

This chain links TRBV20-1 with TRBJ2-1; no clear D. CDR3 length equals 12 residues. The germline V gene encodes CDR1 DFQATT and CDR2 SNEGSKA (reference sequence). Trimming stripped 6 bases from V and 5 bases from J, with 11 bases between. The CDR3 region has the DNA TGCAGTGCCTACCCGAGGAACAATGAGCAGTTCTTC. Translation gives CSAYPRNNEQFF.

The sample holds a few counts of this clonotype. The chain employs TRBV20-1 and TRBJ1-2; D remains ambiguous. Looked up from germline, CDR1 is DFQATT and CDR2 is SNEGSKA (reference sequence). This CDR3 contains 10 residues. V was shortened by 7 bases and J by 6 bases, with 9 bases between the two germline ends. CDR3 region: CSVLGNGYTF. The CDR3 nucleotides read TGCAGTGTATTGGGGAATGGCTACACCTTC.

This clonotype showed up just a few times. The chain has TRBV7-2 and TRBJ2-5; possible D gene TRBD2, 5 bases. From germline, CDR1 is SGHTA and CDR2 FQGNSA. V lost 1 base and J 7 bases, leaving 13 bases between the germline ends. This CDR3 has 14 amino acids. DNA of the CDR3: TGTGCCAGCAGCTTAGGTCCCGGGGATGGGACCCAGTACTTC. Translating gives CASSLGPGDGTQYF.

This clonotype was seen more than once but under ten times. This sequence joins TRBV6-1 and TRBJ2-3, with D maybe TRBD2 (6 bases). Trimming left V 6 bases short and J 3 bases short, with 16 bases between. CDR3 length: 15 amino acids. CDR1 and CDR2 (germline): MNHNS, SASEGT. Written as DNA, the CDR3 is TGTGCCAGCAGCAGTGGGAGGATAGGGACAGATACGCAGTATTTT. It translates to CASSSGRIGTDTQYF.

The CDR3 loop reads CASSQVGGSSDTQYF. Written as DNA, the CDR3 is TGCGCCAGCAGCCAAGTAGGCGGGAGCTCAGATACGCAGTATTTT. V gene TRBV4-1 combines with J gene TRBJ2-3, with TRBD2 matching 7 bases. V trimming: 1 base; J trimming: 4 bases; junction bases outside the gene matches: 5. Per germline, CDR1 MGHRA and CDR2 YSYEKL. The CDR3 runs 15 residues.

The genes are TRBV6-5 and TRBJ1-4; TRBD1 might be the D (5 bases). In germline, CDR1 is MNHEY, CDR2 SVGAGI. This CDR3 is 15 amino acids long. V was clipped by 0 bases and J by 8 bases, with 13 bases between them. The CDR3 reads CASSYSKGRGEKLFF. The CDR3 region has the DNA TGTGCCAGCAGTTACTCGAAGGGAAGGGGCGAAAAACTGTTTTTT.

The chain recombines TRBV3-1 with TRBJ2-7; tentatively, D is TRBD1 or TRBD2 (5 bases each). The CDR3 covers 12 residues. The V end lost 0 bases, the J end lost 7 bases, and 7 bases lay between the germline ends. Germline CDR1 is LGHDT and CDR2 is YNNKEL (reference sequence). CDR3 in amino acids: CASSQDWGEQYV. CDR3 DNA sequence: TGTGCCAGCAGCCAAGATTGGGGGGAGCAGTACGTC.

The chain uses TRBV5-1 and TRBJ1-1; the D gene is possibly TRBD1 (5 bases). The germline gives CDR1 SGHRS, CDR2 YFSETQ. The CDR3 is made up of 13 amino acids. V lost 1 base and J 8 bases, leaving 12 bases between the germline ends. This CDR3 is CASSLNRDQEAFF. The CDR3 nucleotides read TGCGCCAGCAGCTTGAATAGGGACCAAGAAGCTTTCTTT.

The CDR3 is CASSPRRGPGTEAFF. In nucleotides, the CDR3 is TGTGCCAGCAGCCCCCGTAGGGGGCCGGGTACTGAAGCTTTCTTT. The chain joins TRBV5-5 to TRBJ1-1; 7 bases align to TRBD1. The germline gives CDR1 SGHKS, CDR2 YYEKEE (reference sequence). The CDR3 is 15 residues long. The J segment lost 5 bases and the V segment lost 4 bases, leaving 11 bases of the junction unmatched.

This sequence joins TRBV2 and TRBJ1-2; D unresolved. The ends were cut back, 1 base at V and 8 bases at J, with 14 bases in the middle. Germline CDR1 reads SNHLY; CDR2 reads FYNNEI. The CDR3 runs 14 residues. The CDR3 coding sequence is TGTGCCAGCAGTGAAGGAGACCCCGACCTAGGCTACACCTTC. As protein: CASSEGDPDLGYTF.

The chain couples TRBV19 to TRBJ1-1; D gene unclear. Germline values: CDR1 LNHDA, CDR2 SQIVND (reference sequence). This CDR3 spans 15 amino acids. The V end lost 6 bases, the J end lost 1 base, and 15 bases lay between the germline ends. The CDR3 region is CASSLLGVANTEAFF. CDR3 sequence (DNA): TGTGCCAGTAGCCTTCTCGGGGTGGCGAACACTGAAGCTTTCTTT.

This clonotype occurred many times. This chain links TRBV2 with TRBJ1-1, with 9 bases fitting TRBD1. CDR1 and CDR2 from the germline V gene are SNHLY and FYNNEI. V lost 2 bases, J lost 2 bases, and 18 bases stayed unmatched. The CDR3 runs to 20 residues. As DNA, the CDR3 is TGTGCCAGCAGTGAAATATTAGAGACAGGGGGTCAGTGGGAAAACACTGAAGCTTTCTTT. This sequence encodes CASSEILETGGQWENTEAFF.

J is TRBJ2-1 and V is TRBV20-1; 11 bases are a match to TRBD2. Germline V gene sequence: CDR1 DFQATT, CDR2 SNEGSKA (reference sequence). V was clipped by 5 bases and J by 2 bases; unmatched bases: 5. The CDR3 runs 15 residues. The CDR3 loop is CSAVRLAGTYNEQFF. For the CDR3, the DNA is TGCAGTGCTGTCAGACTAGCGGGAACCTACAATGAGCAGTTCTTC.

The V call is TRBV12-3 or TRBV12-4, the J call TRBJ2-3; D remains ambiguous. V lost 6 bases to trimming and J lost 6 bases, with 13 bases between them. CDR3 length equals 13 residues. The chain's CDR3 is CASREIAGDTQYF. The DNA of the CDR3 is TGTGCCAGCAGGGAAATAGCCGGGGATACGCAGTATTTT.

The chain is built from TRBV5-1 and TRBJ2-2; maybe TRBD1 (6 bases). CDR1 is SGHRS, CDR2 YFSETQ, per germline. The ends were cut back, 1 base at V and 1 base at J, with 8 bases in the middle. The CDR3 has 15 amino acids. The CDR3 coding sequence is TGCGCCAGCAGCTTGCGAGGGGGGAACACCGGGGAGCTGTTTTTT. Translation: CASSLRGGNTGELFF.

The chain is built from TRBV10-2 and TRBJ1-5; D may be TRBD1 (5 bases). Trimming cost V 7 bases and J 6 bases, with 13 bases left between them. Germline V gene data show CDR1 as WSHSY and CDR2 as SAAADI. This CDR3 spans 13 amino acids. The CDR3 DNA reads TGCGCCAGCAACCAGGGTGTAAGTCAGCCCCAGCATTTT. It is translated as CASNQGVSQPQHF.

V and J are TRBV7-9 and TRBJ2-1; 10 bases are a match to TRBD2. The germline CDR1 and CDR2 sequences are SEHNR and FQNEAQ (reference sequence). Trimming at V came to 5 bases and at J to 0 bases, leaving 7 bases not matched to a gene. CDR3 length: 17 residues. The CDR3 DNA sequence: TGTGCCAGCAGCCCCGGGACTAGCGCTAGCTCCTACAATGAGCAGTTCTTC. It translates to CASSPGTSASSYNEQFF.